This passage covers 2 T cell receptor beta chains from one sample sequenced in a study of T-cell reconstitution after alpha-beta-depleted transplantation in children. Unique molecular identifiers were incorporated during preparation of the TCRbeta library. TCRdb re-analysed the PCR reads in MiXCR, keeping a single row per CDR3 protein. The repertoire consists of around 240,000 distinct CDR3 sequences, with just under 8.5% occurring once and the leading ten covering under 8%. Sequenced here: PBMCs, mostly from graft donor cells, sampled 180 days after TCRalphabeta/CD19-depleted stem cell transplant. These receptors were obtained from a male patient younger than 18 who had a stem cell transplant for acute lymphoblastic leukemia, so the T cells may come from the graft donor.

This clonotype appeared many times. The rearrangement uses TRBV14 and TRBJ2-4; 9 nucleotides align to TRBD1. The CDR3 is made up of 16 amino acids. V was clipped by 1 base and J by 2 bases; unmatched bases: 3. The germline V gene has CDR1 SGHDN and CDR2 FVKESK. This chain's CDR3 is CASSQVGTGTKNIQYF. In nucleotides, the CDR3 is TGTGCCAGCAGCCAAGTAGGGACAGGGACCAAAAACATTCAGTACTTC. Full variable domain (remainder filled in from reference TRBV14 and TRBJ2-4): EAGVTQFPSHSVIEKGQTVTLRCDPISGHDNLYWYRRVMGKEIKFLLHFVKESKQDESGMPNNRFLAERTGGTYSTLKVQPAELEDSGVYFCASSQVGTGTKNIQYFGAGTRLSVL.

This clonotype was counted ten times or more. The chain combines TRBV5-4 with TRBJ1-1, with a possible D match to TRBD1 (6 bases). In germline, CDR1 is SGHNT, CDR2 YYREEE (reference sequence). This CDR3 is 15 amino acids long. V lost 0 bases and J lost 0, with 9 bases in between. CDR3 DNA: TGTGCCAGCAGCTTGGCCCCAGGGGTGAACACTGAAGCTTTCTTT. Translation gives CASSLAPGVNTEAFF.